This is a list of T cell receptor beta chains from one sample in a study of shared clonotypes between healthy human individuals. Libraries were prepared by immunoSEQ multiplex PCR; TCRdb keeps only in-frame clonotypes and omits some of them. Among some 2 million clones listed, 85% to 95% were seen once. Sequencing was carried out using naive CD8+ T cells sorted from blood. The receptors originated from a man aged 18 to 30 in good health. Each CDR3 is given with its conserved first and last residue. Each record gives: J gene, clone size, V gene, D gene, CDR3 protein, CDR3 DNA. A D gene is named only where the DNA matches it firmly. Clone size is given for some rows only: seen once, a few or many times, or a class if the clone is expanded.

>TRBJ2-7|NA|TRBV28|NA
CASTGHPREQYF
TGTGCCAGCACCGGACACCCCAGAGAGCAGTACTTC
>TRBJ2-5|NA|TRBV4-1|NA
CASSRESRVQETQYF
TGCGCCAGCAGCCGAGAGAGTCGAGTACAAGAGACCCAGTACTTC
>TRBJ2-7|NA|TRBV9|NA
CASSVGVNYEQYF
TGTGCCAGCAGCGTAGGTGTTAACTACGAGCAGTACTTC
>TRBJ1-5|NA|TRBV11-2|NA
CASSLDGSFYSNQPQHF
TGTGCCAGCAGCTTAGATGGGTCATTTTATAGCAATCAGCCCCAGCATTTT
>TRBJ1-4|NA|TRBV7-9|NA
CASSPPGEHEKLFF
TGTGCCAGCAGCCCTCCCGGGGAACATGAAAAACTGTTTTTT
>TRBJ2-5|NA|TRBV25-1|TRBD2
CASSEFWSGGAWETQYF
TGTGCCAGCAGTGAATTCTGGAGCGGGGGGGCCTGGGAGACCCAGTACTTC
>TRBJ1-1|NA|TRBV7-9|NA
CASSFQGMNTEAFF
TGTGCCAGCAGCTTTCAGGGGATGAACACTGAAGCTTTCTTT
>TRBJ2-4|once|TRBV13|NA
CASSLSPKNIQYF
TGTGCCAGCAGCTTATCCCCCAAAAACATTCAGTACTTC
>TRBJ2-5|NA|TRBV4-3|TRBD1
CASSQVYRGQETQYF
TGCGCCAGCAGCCAAGTCTACAGGGGCCAAGAGACCCAGTACTTC
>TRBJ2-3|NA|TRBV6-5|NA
CASSYRDSTDTQYF
TGTGCCAGCAGTTACCGGGACTCCACAGATACGCAGTATTTT
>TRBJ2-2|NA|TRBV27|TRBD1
CASSLAPGTGRLFF
TGTGCCAGCAGTTTAGCCCCCGGGACAGGAAGGCTGTTTTTT
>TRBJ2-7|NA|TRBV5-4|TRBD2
CASSSKGLAGDDEQYF
TGTGCCAGCAGCTCCAAGGGACTAGCGGGCGATGACGAGCAGTACTTC
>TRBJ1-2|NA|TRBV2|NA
CASSEGGQLTSGYTF
TGTGCCAGCAGTGAGGGGGGGCAGCTAACGTCTGGCTACACCTTC
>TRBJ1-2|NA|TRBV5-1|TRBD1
CASSGTWQGADYGYTF
TGCGCCAGCAGCGGGACTTGGCAGGGGGCGGACTATGGCTACACCTTC
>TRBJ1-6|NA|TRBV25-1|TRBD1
CASRLKQGIAYNSPLHF
TGTGCCAGCAGATTAAAACAGGGGATTGCCTATAATTCACCCCTCCACTTT
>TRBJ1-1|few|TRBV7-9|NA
CASSFGNTEAFF
TGTGCCAGCAGCTTCGGTAACACTGAAGCTTTCTTT
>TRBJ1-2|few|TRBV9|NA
CASSVADGDYGYTF
TGTGCCAGCAGCGTAGCTGATGGGGACTATGGCTACACCTTC
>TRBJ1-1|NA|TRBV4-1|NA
CASSQDPGVVTEAFF
TGCGCCAGCAGCCAAGATCCCGGGGTAGTCACTGAAGCTTTCTTT
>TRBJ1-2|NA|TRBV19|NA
CASSISGPMSYTF
TGTGCCAGTAGTATATCCGGGCCTATGAGCTACACCTTC
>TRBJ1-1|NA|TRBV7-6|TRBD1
CASSPEPGQGTEAFF
TGTGCCAGCAGCCCCGAACCGGGACAGGGCACTGAAGCTTTCTTT
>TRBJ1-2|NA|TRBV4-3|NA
CASSQDLGYGYTF
TGCGCCAGCAGCCAAGATCTCGGGTATGGCTACACCTTC
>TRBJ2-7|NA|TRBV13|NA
CASSFGVAIYEQYF
TGTGCCAGCAGCTTTGGGGTAGCCATCTACGAGCAGTACTTC
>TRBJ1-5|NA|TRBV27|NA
CASSLMNGQPQHF
TGTGCCAGCAGTTTAATGAATGGTCAGCCCCAGCATTTT
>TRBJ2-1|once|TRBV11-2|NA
CASSEAGGDQFF
TGTGCCAGCAGCGAAGCCGGAGGCGATCAGTTCTTC
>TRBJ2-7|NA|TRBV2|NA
CASSEYWGASAATYEQYF
TGTGCCAGCAGTGAATATTGGGGAGCCTCAGCGGCTACCTACGAGCAGTACTTC
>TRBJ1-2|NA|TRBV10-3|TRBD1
CAISPTGNNYGYTF
TGTGCCATCAGTCCGACAGGGAATAACTATGGCTACACCTTC
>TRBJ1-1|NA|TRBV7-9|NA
CASSFGQYTNTEAFF
TGTGCCAGCAGTTTCGGACAGTACACGAACACTGAAGCTTTCTTT
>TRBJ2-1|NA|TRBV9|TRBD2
CASSVTSGGLDEQFF
TGTGCCAGCAGCGTAACTAGCGGGGGTCTGGATGAGCAGTTCTTC
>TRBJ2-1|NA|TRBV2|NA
CASRPSLWQQFF
TGTGCCAGCAGACCCTCCCTGTGGCAGCAGTTCTTC
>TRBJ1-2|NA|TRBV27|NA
CASSLTVNYGYTF
TGTGCCAGCAGTCTGACGGTAAACTATGGCTACACCTTC
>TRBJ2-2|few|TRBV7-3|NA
CASSLGGAGELFF
TGTGCCAGCAGCTTAGGTGGCGCCGGGGAGCTGTTTTTT
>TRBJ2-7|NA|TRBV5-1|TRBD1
CASSESGTGFSYEQYF
TGCGCCAGCAGCGAATCCGGGACAGGGTTTTCCTACGAGCAGTACTTC
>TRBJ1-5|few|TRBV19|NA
CASTEGKRVHF
TGTGCCAGTACGGAGGGGAAGAGGGTCCATTTT
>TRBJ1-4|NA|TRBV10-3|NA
CAISGGEKLFF
TGTGCCATCAGTGGAGGAGAAAAACTGTTTTTT
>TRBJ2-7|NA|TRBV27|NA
CASSFLGAYEQYF
TGTGCCAGCAGTTTCCTGGGGGCGTACGAGCAGTACTTC
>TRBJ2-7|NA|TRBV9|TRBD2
CASSVAGTSAYYEQYF
TGTGCCAGCAGCGTAGCTGGTACTAGCGCATACTACGAGCAGTACTTC
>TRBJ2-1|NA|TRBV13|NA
CASSSTSYNEQFF
TGTGCCAGCAGCTCAACCTCCTACAATGAGCAGTTCTTC
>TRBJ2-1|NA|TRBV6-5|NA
CASSYSSRNEQFF
TGTGCCAGCAGTTACTCGAGTAGGAATGAGCAGTTCTTC
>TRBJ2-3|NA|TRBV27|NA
CASSLTPTDTQYF
TGTGCCAGCAGTTTAACCCCCACAGATACGCAGTATTTT
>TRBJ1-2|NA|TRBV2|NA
CASSERLLSDYGYTF
TGTGCCAGCAGTGAACGACTACTGTCGGACTATGGCTACACCTTC